This T cell receptor beta chain came from a study of blood T cell repertoires in COVID-19. The CDR3 length is 19 residues. The germline gives CDR1 SGHRS, CDR2 YFSETQ. Germline trimming cut 1 base from V and 1 base from J; bases unmatched to any gene: 8. Assay: immunoSEQ multiplex PCR; the TCRdb copy retains only in-frame clones and omits some. The sample consists of about 350,000 clones, under 95% of them appearing once. V gene TRBV5-1 combines with J gene TRBJ2-1, with 13 nucleotides matching TRBD2. Sequencing used peripheral blood. This receptor was obtained from a woman aged 18-29 years who had recovered from COVID-19. The CDR3 DNA reads as TGCGCCAGCAGCTTGTTTACATTGACTAGCGGGGGGTCCTACAATGAGCAGTTCTTC. Translation gives CASSLFTLTSGGSYNEQFF. The full variable domain, completed using reference TRBV5-1 and TRBJ2-1, is KAGVTQTPRYLIKTRGQQVTLSCSPISGHRSVSWYQQTPGQGLQFLFEYFSETQRNKGNFPGRFSGRQFSNSRSEMNVSTLELGDSALYLCASSLFTLTSGGSYNEQFFGPGTRLTVL.